A single sample gave rise to the 21 T cell receptor beta chains below, sequenced in a study of vaccination and CD4 T cells after COVID-19. At the Johns Hopkins FTIC core, DNA taken from cultured CD4+ T cells was sequenced by way of the Oncomine TCR Beta short-read assay. MiXCR was run by TCRdb on the PCR reads, yielding one entry per CDR3 protein. This repertoire shows approximately 17,000 distinct CDR3 sequences, around 50% found once; its top ten account for around 20%. No antigen is known for these receptors. Documented time point: late sampling 161 to 241 days after vaccination in a few convalescent patients. Treatment here: roughly 11-day PBMC culture with coronavirus spike peptide pools or control peptides (ViraFEST assay). This specimen consisted of CD4+ T cells from blood, cultured in vitro, obtained about 7 months after SARS-CoV-2 vaccination. Receptor source: a human donor who had recovered from COVID-19.

V and J are TRBV24-1 and TRBJ1-1; D gene ambiguous. Germline CDR1 reads KGHDR; CDR2 reads SFDVKD. The V end lost 4 bases, the J end lost 6 bases, and 8 bases lay between the germline ends. This CDR3 spans 12 amino acids. The CDR3 here is CATSESRAEAFF. In DNA form, the CDR3 reads TGTGCCACCAGTGAAAGTCGGGCTGAAGCTTTCTTT.

The chain links TRBV2 to TRBJ2-7, with D perhaps TRBD1 or TRBD2 (5 bases each). CDR3 length: 15 residues. The germline V and J ends were trimmed by 6 bases and 4 bases, with 19 bases remaining between them. Germline values: CDR1 SNHLY, CDR2 FYNNEI. CDR3 bases: TGTGCCAGCAGCGGAACAGGCCGGGGAAGATACGAGCAGTACTTC. It codes for CASSGTGRGRYEQYF.

The chain employs TRBV20-1 and TRBJ2-7, with 7 positions matching TRBD2. V trimming: 0 bases; J trimming: 7 bases; junction bases outside the gene matches: 6. The CDR3 is 13 amino acids. Germline assignment: CDR1 DFQATT and CDR2 SNEGSKA (reference sequence). The CDR3: CSARDAGEEEQYF. The CDR3 DNA sequence: TGCAGTGCTAGAGATGCGGGAGAAGAAGAGCAGTACTTC.

The chain couples TRBV7-9 to TRBJ2-3; D gene ambiguous. Germline CDR1 SEHNR, CDR2 FQNEAQ (reference sequence). The CDR3 extends over 11 amino acids. V was trimmed by 5 bases and J by 6 bases, leaving 6 bases between them. The CDR3: CASSPIDTQYF. Here the CDR3 DNA reads TGTGCCAGCAGCCCCATTGATACGCAGTATTTT.

This clonotype occurred once. The chain links TRBV25-1 to TRBJ2-2; 7 bases match TRBD2. V lost 2 bases to trimming and J lost 4 bases; unmatched junction nucleotides: 7. CDR1 and CDR2 (germline): MGHDK, SYGVNS. The CDR3 runs 16 residues. The CDR3 nucleotides read TGTGCCAGCAGTGAACTATCGTGGGAGGGCACCGGGGAGCTGTTTTTT. This sequence encodes CASSELSWEGTGELFF.

V and J are TRBV6-1 and TRBJ2-3; 7 nucleotides line up with TRBD2. Germline assignment: CDR1 MNHNS and CDR2 SASEGT. The CDR3 runs to 13 residues. V was clipped by 7 bases and J by 5 bases; unmatched bases: 6. Here the CDR3 reads CASKVIAGDTQYF. CDR3 coding DNA: TGTGCCAGCAAGGTGATAGCGGGAGATACGCAGTATTTT.

The chain recombines TRBV7-9 with TRBJ2-5; TRBD2 might be the D (7 bases). This CDR3 is 15 amino acids long. Trimming shortened V by 3 bases and J by 4 bases, and 15 bases separated the two germline ends. Germline lookup yields CDR1 SEHNR and CDR2 FQNEAQ (reference sequence). The CDR3 bases are TGTGCCAGCAGCTTGCTACCGGGGGGCACAGAGACCCAGTACTTC. Its protein is CASSLLPGGTETQYF.

There are a few counts of this clonotype. The genes are TRBV20-1 and TRBJ2-5; 8 positions agree with TRBD2. This CDR3 is built from 17 residues. In germline, CDR1 is DFQATT, CDR2 SNEGSKA (reference sequence). V was pared by 0 bases and J by 7 bases, with 16 bases of the junction left unmatched. DNA for the CDR3: TGCAGTGCTAGAGAGTGGCTTGCGACTAGCGAGCCCTGGACCCAGTACTTC. Translation: CSAREWLATSEPWTQYF.

This clonotype was recorded a few times. This chain connects TRBV6-1 to TRBJ1-5, with TRBD1 identical over 10 bases. From germline, CDR1 is MNHNS and CDR2 SASEGT. J was trimmed by 7 bases and V by 6 bases; bases with no gene match: 6. The CDR3 loop spans 14 amino acids. The CDR3 protein is CASSETGGGQPQHF. The CDR3, as DNA: TGTGCCAGCAGCGAGACAGGGGGCGGACAGCCCCAGCATTTT.

The chain joins TRBV12-3 or TRBV12-4 to TRBJ2-5; TRBD2 matches 10 bases. The length of the CDR3 is 17 residues. The V and J ends lost 3 bases and 5 bases, in that order; junction bases with no gene match: 12. The CDR3: CASSFSVERGGPETQYF. CDR3 bases: TGTGCCAGCAGTTTCTCTGTCGAGCGGGGGGGCCCCGAGACCCAGTACTTC.

This clonotype is labeled as medium-sized (0.01 to 0.1%). CDR3 sequence reads: CSAILAGGISYNEQFF. CDR3 bases: TGCAGTGCCATTCTAGCGGGGGGGATCTCCTACAATGAGCAGTTCTTC. This chain connects TRBV20-1 to TRBJ2-1, with 12 bases fitting TRBD2. V lost 6 bases and J lost 0; bases outside the gene matches: 6. Germline loops: CDR1 DFQATT, CDR2 SNEGSKA (reference sequence). CDR3 length: 16 residues.

This chain connects TRBV20-1 to TRBJ1-2; D is unresolved. In germline, CDR1 is DFQATT, CDR2 SNEGSKA (reference sequence). The CDR3 length is 14 residues. Trimming stripped 3 bases from V and 1 base from J, with 12 bases between. The CDR3 DNA reads as TGCAGTGCTAGTGACTCTACGGGTAACTATGGCTACACCTTC. Translation: CSASDSTGNYGYTF.

J is TRBJ1-2 and V is TRBV24-1, with D unresolved. Germline CDR1 is KGHDR and CDR2 is SFDVKD. The CDR3 runs 13 residues. V was pared by 0 bases and J by 7 bases, with 8 bases between. CDR3 sequence: CATSDLDGAGYTF. Written as DNA, the CDR3 is TGTGCCACCAGTGATTTGGACGGAGCTGGCTACACCTTC.

This sequence joins TRBV20-1 and TRBJ2-2; 7 nucleotides agree with TRBD1. In germline, CDR1 is DFQATT, CDR2 SNEGSKA (reference sequence). The CDR3 extends over 13 amino acids. V lost 6 bases and J lost 1; bases outside the gene matches: 2. CDR3 in DNA: TGCAGTGCACGACAGGGGAACACCGGGGAGCTGTTTTTT. Encoded protein: CSARQGNTGELFF.

The chain couples TRBV11-3 to TRBJ2-5, with 10 nucleotides matching TRBD2. With V trimmed by 1 base and J by 4 bases, 3 bases remained unmatched. The germline CDR1 and CDR2 sequences are SGHNT and YENEEA. The CDR3 totals 15 residues. The CDR3 sequence is CASSLGPSGGETQYF. The DNA of the CDR3 is TGTGCCAGCAGCTTAGGCCCTAGCGGGGGAGAGACCCAGTACTTC.

The chain couples TRBV20-1 to TRBJ1-1, with D unclear. Germline lookup yields CDR1 DFQATT and CDR2 SNEGSKA (reference sequence). This CDR3 has 13 residues. V was clipped by 1 base and J by 6 bases, with 12 bases between them. This CDR3 reads CSARGALRSEAFF. Written as DNA, the CDR3 is TGCAGTGCTAGAGGGGCCCTAAGGTCTGAAGCTTTCTTT.

The J gene is TRBJ2-7, the V gene TRBV2; D is possibly TRBD1 (7 bases). Germline CDR1 reads SNHLY; CDR2 reads FYNNEI. The CDR3 loop spans 12 amino acids. Trimming left V 4 bases short and J 7 bases short, with 11 bases between. The CDR3 sequence: CASSVRGEEQYF. As DNA, the CDR3 is TGTGCCAGCAGTGTCAGGGGGGAGGAGCAGTACTTC.

V gene TRBV20-1 combines with J gene TRBJ2-4, with 10 bases identical to TRBD1. Losses at the gene ends were 3 bases for V and 5 bases for J; bases not matched to a gene: 13. The CDR3 loop spans 17 amino acids. Germline V gives CDR1 DFQATT, CDR2 SNEGSKA (reference sequence). The CDR3 bases are TGCAGTGCTAGGGGGACAGGGGTGTTCGCCCGCGAAAACATTCAGTACTTC. This translates into CSARGTGVFARENIQYF.

The V and J genes are TRBV6-1 and TRBJ1-5, with 10 bases lining up with TRBD1. V shed 0 bases, J shed 6 bases, and the junction held 2 bases outside the gene matches. This CDR3 is 15 amino acids long. The V gene's germline CDR1 is MNHNS and CDR2 SASEGT. The CDR3 DNA sequence: TGTGCCAGCAGTGAAGCGTGGACAGGGGGTCAGCCCCAGCATTTT. It encodes CASSEAWTGGQPQHF.

This clonotype turned up a few times. The chain couples TRBV18 to TRBJ1-5; TRBD1 agrees at 10 bases. Trimming at V came to 2 bases and at J to 4 bases, leaving 11 bases not matched to a gene. Per germline, CDR1 KGHSH and CDR2 LQKENI. The CDR3 consists of 18 residues. CDR3 region: CASSPGGTGQGWNQPQHF. CDR3 in DNA: TGTGCCAGCTCACCAGGGGGGACGGGACAGGGGTGGAATCAGCCCCAGCATTTT.

The chain carries TRBV20-1 and TRBJ2-1; D may match TRBD1 or TRBD2 (5 bases each). The CDR3 totals 11 residues. The V end lost 3 bases, the J end lost 10 bases, and 10 bases lay between the germline ends. Per the germline V gene, CDR1 is DFQATT and CDR2 is SNEGSKA (reference sequence). The CDR3 loop is CSARGTLEQFF. The CDR3 coding sequence is TGCAGTGCTAGGGGGACCTTAGAGCAGTTCTTC.